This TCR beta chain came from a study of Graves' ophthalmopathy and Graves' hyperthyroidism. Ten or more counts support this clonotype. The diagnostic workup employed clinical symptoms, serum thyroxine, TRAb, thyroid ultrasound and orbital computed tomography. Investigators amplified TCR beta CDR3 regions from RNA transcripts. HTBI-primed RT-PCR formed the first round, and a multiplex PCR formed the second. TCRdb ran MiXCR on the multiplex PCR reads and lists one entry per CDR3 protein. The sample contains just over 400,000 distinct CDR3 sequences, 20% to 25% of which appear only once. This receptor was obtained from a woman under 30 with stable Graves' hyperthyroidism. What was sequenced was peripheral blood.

The CDR3 sequence: CASRLGTGHYEQYF. CDR3 in DNA: TGTGCCAGCAGATTGGGAACAGGGCACTACGAGCAGTACTTC. This chain links TRBV6-2 or TRBV6-3 with TRBJ2-7; the D gene is possibly TRBD1 (6 bases). CDR3 length: 14 amino acids. Germline CDR1 is MNHEY and CDR2 is SVGEGT. Trimming removed 6 bases from V and 3 bases from J, with 15 bases in between.